The present T cell receptor beta chain was sequenced within a study of CD8+ T cells in alopecia areata (dated by TCRdb to the late 2010s). Some background on the complete study: The treated patients, all with moderate-to-severe alopecia areata, were enrolled in an open-label pilot trial of oral tofacitinib given at 5 to 10 mg twice daily. Patients stayed on tofacitinib for 6 to 18 months and then had 6 months of follow-up off drug so that delayed response and recurrence could be assessed. Disease severity in treated patients was measured with the SALT score, which quantifies the percentage of affected scalp surface area. In both human patients and the C3H/HeJ mouse model, the study applied high-throughput TCRbeta sequencing to look at T cell clonal expansion in alopecia areata. Scalp tissue and sorted CD4+ and CD8+ peripheral blood T cells from patchy and totalis/universalis alopecia areata patients and from healthy controls were covered by human TCRbeta sequencing. Biopsies were taken from tofacitinib-treated patients at baseline and at 4 and 24 weeks of treatment, and a later scalp biopsy was taken in several of the tofacitinib-treated patients. Scalp clonality was compared among normal scalp (n=4), patchy alopecia areata scalp (n=8), and alopecia totalis/universalis scalp (n=8). RNA was obtained with the PAXgene miRNA kit for fixed scalp, the miRNeasy kit for PBMCs, and the RNeasy kit for mouse skin. Amplification of TCRbeta CDR3 regions was done by immunoSEQ multiplex PCR using 35 Vbeta forward primers and 13 Jbeta reverse primers. The paper as a whole reports these results and caveats: The treated cohort was small, with a single nonresponder, so links between baseline CD8+ expansion and response need larger studies. Shared TCR sequences between patients were less evident than in mice, which may be partly attributable to HLA diversity in the patient population. Tofacitinib significantly lowered scalp clonality and the number of expanded CD8+ clones among the top 100 scalp clones. Compared with normal scalp, lesional scalp, particularly in alopecia totalis/universalis, had higher clonality and more expanded CD8+ clones, which suggests antigenic drive. Many expanded lesional clones persisted in scalp and blood during tofacitinib treatment, which may partly explain relapse after stopping treatment. Unlike mouse skin, which is dominated by gammadelta T cells, normal human skin has resident alphabeta T cells that are also sequenced, and this complicates analysis of the scalp TCR repertoire.

The time point label here, explained by the study, means: around 24 weeks on oral tofacitinib. This sample's treatment or condition label indicates: oral pan-JAK inhibitor, 5-10 mg twice daily. Peripheral blood and lesional scalp punch biopsies were obtained from patients with alopecia areata. After PBMCs were isolated by density centrifugation and stained for CD3, CD4 and CD8, a FACSAria was used to sort CD4+ and CD8+ T cells. As for this clone: There is no known antigen for this receptor. No base-level quality is on record; no much larger clone is a single base apart.

The library was built by means of the immunoSEQ multiplex PCR assay. RNA was extracted from all samples and reverse transcribed into cDNA, which served as template for TCR sequencing. SuperScript III was used for first-strand cDNA synthesis, primed with a 2:1 mix of oligo-dT and random hexamers. A synthetic immune receptor repertoire was used to assess amplification bias, and residual bias was removed computationally. The authors' analysis ran thus. Raw reads were preprocessed to remove errors, and CDR3 was defined according to IMGT conventions as the region from the conserved cysteine to phenylalanine. To get clonality, Shannon entropy was normalized by log2 of the number of productive unique TCRs and the result was subtracted from 1. Whether scalp clones were CD4 or CD8 was inferred by matching scalp TCRbeta sequences against CD4 and CD8 repertoires sorted from blood. TCRdb provides this immuneACCESS table in a form limited to in-frame rearrangements. Some clones are lacking; in checked studies, under half of them reflect an unresolved V gene, and why the rest are absent is not known. V and J calls and clone size are given by that table; D and trimming were obtained from the DNA. For this sample there are 200,000 or so clones; nearly 60% appear just once. Jointly, the top ten make up 5.5% of the sample.

V was cut back by 2 bases and J by 8 bases, leaving a gap of 9 bases between them. The CDR3 starts with the cysteine, ends with the phenylalanine, and has 11 residues. CDR3 DNA only is kept here, 33 bases in frame from base 1. CDR1 and CDR2 (SQVTM, ANQGSEA) derive from the germline V gene. This clonotype was obtained from a human donor with alopecia areata. The starting material was CD4+ T cells sorted from blood, obtained at week 24, from a patient treated with tofacitinib. Recombination linked TRBV29-1 to TRBJ1-2, with the D gene uncertain. The CDR3 sequence is CSVEFSGGYTF. DNA sequence: TGCAGCGTTGAATTCTCCGGAGGCTACACCTTC.